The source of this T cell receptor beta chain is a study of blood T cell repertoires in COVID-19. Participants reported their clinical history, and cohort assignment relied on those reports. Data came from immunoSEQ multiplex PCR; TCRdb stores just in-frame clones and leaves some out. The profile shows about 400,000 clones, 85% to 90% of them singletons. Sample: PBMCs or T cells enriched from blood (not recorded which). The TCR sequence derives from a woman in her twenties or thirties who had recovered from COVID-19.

The CDR3 bases are TGTGCCAGCAGCTTAAGGCCAGGGTTAGTTACTGAAGCTTTCTTT. Its translation: CASSLRPGLVTEAFF. The V and J genes are TRBV7-2 and TRBJ1-1; TRBD1 is a possible D gene (5 bases). V lost 2 bases and J lost 5, with 15 bases in between. Germline loops: CDR1 SGHTA, CDR2 FQGNSA. The length of the CDR3 is 15 residues.